These T cell receptor beta chains were read from a single sample in a study of siplizumab effects on memory and regulatory T cells. Assay used: immunoSEQ multiplex PCR; TCRdb lists only in-frame clones, some missing. The data hold roughly 50,000 clones, with about 88% observed a single time. Material: naive CD8+ T cells sorted from blood. Receptors originate from a human donor in good health. The CDR3 runs from the conserved cysteine through the conserved F or W. A D gene is named only where the DNA matches it firmly. Some rows mark clone size as missing; the rest say once, few, many or name a class of expanded clone.

>TRBV6-1|TRBJ1-2|TRBD1|-
TGTGCCAGCAGCGACAGGGTCCCATGGTATGGCTACACCTTC
CASSDRVPWYGYTF
>TRBV28|TRBJ2-7|-|-
TGTGCCAGCACGAACACAGGGAGCTCCTACGAGCAGTACTTC
CASTNTGSSYEQYF
>TRBV7-6|TRBJ2-1|-|-
TGTGCCAGCAGCTTGACAGGCCTATACAATGAGCAGTTCTTC
CASSLTGLYNEQFF
>TRBV1|TRBJ2-1|-|-
TGCACCAGCAGCCAACACCCCAAACTAGCGGGCTCCACAATTGAGCAGTTCTTC
CTSSQHPKLAGSTIEQFF
>TRBV6-6|TRBJ2-3|TRBD2|-
TGTGCCATCGGGGGGTTGCGCACAGATACGCAGTATTTT
CAIGGLRTDTQYF
>TRBV19|TRBJ2-7|-|-
TGTGCCAGTAGTATACTCCCTACCTACGAGCAGTACTTC
CASSILPTYEQYF
>TRBV5-6|TRBJ2-5|TRBD2|-
TGTGCCAGCAGCTTGGGGACTAGCGGAGCGACCCAGTACTTC
CASSLGTSGATQYF
>TRBV6-6|TRBJ2-7|TRBD1|-
TGTGCCAGCACTGACAGGGGTTTCCACGAGCAGTACTTC
CASTDRGFHEQYF
>TRBV19|TRBJ1-1|-|-
TGTGCCAGTAAGTTCGAAACTGAAGCTTTCTTT
CASKFETEAFF
>TRBV10-3|TRBJ2-1|TRBD1|-
TGTGCCATCAGTGAGTCAGGGACAGTCGGATCGACTGAGCAGTTCTTC
CAISESGTVGSTEQFF
>TRBV11-2|TRBJ1-1|-|-
TGTGCCAGCAGCCCCTTGGGAGGACCTAACACTGAAGCTTTCTTT
CASSPLGGPNTEAFF
>TRBV19|TRBJ2-7|-|-
TGTGCCAGTAGTATAGATCTGAGGTACGAGCAGTACTTC
CASSIDLRYEQYF
>TRBV5-6|TRBJ1-2|TRBD1|-
TGTGCCAGCAGCTGGGGACAGGGGTATGGCTACACCTTC
CASSWGQGYGYTF
>TRBV5-6|TRBJ1-3|-|-
TGTGCCAGCAGCTTGACAGGTCTCTCCTCTGGAAACACCATATATTTT
CASSLTGLSSGNTIYF
>TRBV9|TRBJ1-1|-|-
TGTGCCAGCAGCGTAGTAGGGGGGCCCACTGAAGCTTTCTTT
CASSVVGGPTEAFF
>TRBV5-1|TRBJ2-7|TRBD1|-
TGCGCCAGCAGCTTGGGGGGGACAGACTATAATCTCCTCTACGAGCAGTACTTC
CASSLGGTDYNLLYEQYF
>TRBV29-1|TRBJ1-1|-|few
TGCAGCGTCATCAGGGCAAACACTGAAGCTTTCTTT
CSVIRANTEAFF
>TRBV10-3|TRBJ2-5|TRBD2|-
TGTGCCATCAGTGGGGTTGGGACTAGCGGGCCTAAAGAGACCCAGTACTTC
CAISGVGTSGPKETQYF
>TRBV19|TRBJ2-1|TRBD1|-
TGTGCCAGTAGTATGGGGGACAGGGGCTACAATGAGCAGTTCTTC
CASSMGDRGYNEQFF
>TRBV25-1|TRBJ2-2|-|-
TGTGCCAGCAGTGGAACTGGCACCGGGGAGCTGTTTTTT
CASSGTGTGELFF
>TRBV6-5|TRBJ1-1|-|-
TGTGCCAGCAGTTACTCGCACAGCACTGAAGCTTTCTTT
CASSYSHSTEAFF
>TRBV5-1|TRBJ1-1|-|-
TGCGCCAGCAGCCTGGAGACAGGTGGGATGGCTTTCTTT
CASSLETGGMAFF
>TRBV27|TRBJ2-7|-|-
TGTGCCAGCAGTCCACAGACCTCCTACGAGCAGTACTTC
CASSPQTSYEQYF
>TRBV11-2|TRBJ2-7|-|-
TGTGCCAGCAGCTTAGGCGCATTACCCTCCTACGAGCAGTACTTC
CASSLGALPSYEQYF
>TRBV7-9|TRBJ2-2|TRBD2|once
TGTGCCAGCACCCCTAGCGGCGAGGGGACCGGGGAGCTGTTTTTT
CASTPSGEGTGELFF
>TRBV6-4|TRBJ1-6|-|once
TGTGCCAGCAGCGACTACTGGGGGAATTCACCCCTCCACTTT
CASSDYWGNSPLHF
>TRBV6-1|TRBJ2-7|TRBD2|-
TGTGCCAGCAGTGATGTGGGGGGGGCCTACGAGCAGTACTTC
CASSDVGGAYEQYF
>TRBV7-4|TRBJ2-3|-|-
TGTGCCAGCAGCCTAGGACAACTCACAGATACGCAGTATTTT
CASSLGQLTDTQYF
>TRBV7-9|TRBJ2-2|-|-
TGTGCCAGCAGCTTAGGTCCACAAGCAAGCGGGGAGCTGTTTTTT
CASSLGPQASGELFF
>TRBV27|TRBJ1-1|-|-
TGTGCCAGCAGTTTATTGTGGGGAAGGGACACTGAAGCTTTCTTT
CASSLLWGRDTEAFF
>TRBV19|TRBJ2-3|TRBD1|once
TGTGCCAGTCACCACCTTCACAGGGGCGCGGGTTTACTAAGCACAGATACGCAGTATTTT
CASHHLHRGAGLLSTDTQYF
>TRBV27|TRBJ2-5|-|-
TGTGCCAGCAGTTTTTTAGCGACCAATTACCAAGAGACCCAGTACTTC
CASSFLATNYQETQYF
>TRBV12-2|TRBJ2-1|-|-
TGTGCAAGTCCCCTCCCCCAACCGAGCCCCTTCTACAATGAGCAGTTCTTC
CASPLPQPSPFYNEQFF
>TRBV10-3|TRBJ2-7|-|-
TGTGCCATCAGTGAGCCAGCGTACGAGCAGTACTTC
CAISEPAYEQYF
>TRBV5-1|TRBJ2-2|TRBD2|once
TGCGCCAGCAGCTGGGAGGGAGGGACGACCGGGGAGCTGTTTTTT
CASSWEGGTTGELFF
>TRBV9|TRBJ2-7|TRBD1|-
TGTGCCAGCAGCCCCCGACAGGGTTCCTACGAGCAGTACTTC
CASSPRQGSYEQYF
>TRBV23-1|TRBJ2-3|TRBD1|-
TGCGCCAGCAGTCAATCAGAGGGGGCGATCGCAGATACGCAGTATTTT
CASSQSEGAIADTQYF
>TRBV6-5|TRBJ2-7|-|once
TGTGCCAGCAGTTACGGAGACTCCTACGAGCAGTACTTC
CASSYGDSYEQYF
>TRBV30|TRBJ2-7|TRBD2|once
TGTGCCTGGATTGGACTAGCGGGCGAGCAGTACTTC
CAWIGLAGEQYF
>TRBV5-4|TRBJ1-1|-|-
TGTGCCATTGGGGGGTCTGAAGCTTTCTTT
CAIGGSEAFF
>TRBV27|TRBJ2-7|TRBD2|-
TGTGCCAGCAGTTCAGTAGGGACTAGTATCGACGAGCAGTACTTC
CASSSVGTSIDEQYF
>TRBV4-1|TRBJ2-6|TRBD1|-
TGCGCCAGCAGCCAATGGACAGGGGCAAGTTCTGGGGCCAACGTCCTGACTTTC
CASSQWTGASSGANVLTF
>TRBV5-6|TRBJ2-5|-|-
TGTGCCAGCAGCCCTACAGGAGAGACCCAGTACTTC
CASSPTGETQYF
>TRBV6-6|TRBJ2-3|-|-
TGTGCCAGCAGTGCCTTCGTTGGAGGCACAGATACGCAGTATTTT
CASSAFVGGTDTQYF
>TRBV6-1|TRBJ1-5|-|-
TGTGCCAGCAGTAAAGACAAGGGCGCCACTTGGAGCAATCAGCCCCAGCATTTT
CASSKDKGATWSNQPQHF
>TRBV18|TRBJ2-7|-|-
TGTGCCAGCTCACCACCGCTTCCAGGGCCCTCCTACGAGCAGTACTTC
CASSPPLPGPSYEQYF
>TRBV14|TRBJ2-2|-|once
TGTGCCAGCAGCCTTAAGGGGAGCGGAGCTGTTAACGGGGAGCTGTTTTTT
CASSLKGSGAVNGELFF
>TRBV7-8|TRBJ2-1|TRBD2|-
TGTGCCAGCAGCGGGGCCCTAGCGGGAGGCTACAATGAGCAGTTCTTC
CASSGALAGGYNEQFF
>TRBV7-9|TRBJ2-7|TRBD1|-
TGTGCCAGCAGGAGGACAGGGGGCTCAGACCTATACGAGCAGTACTTC
CASRRTGGSDLYEQYF
>TRBV6-6|TRBJ2-1|-|once
TGTGCCACACGGGGCCTCTACAATGAGCAGTTCTTC
CATRGLYNEQFF
>TRBV11-2|TRBJ1-1|-|-
TGTGCCAGCAGCTTAATGAACACTGAAGCTTTCTTT
CASSLMNTEAFF
>TRBV29-1|TRBJ2-7|TRBD2|-
TGCAGCGTTGAAGATAAGGGACTAGCGGGAGAGAAAAACGAGCAGTACTTC
CSVEDKGLAGEKNEQYF
>TRBV27|TRBJ2-5|-|-
TGTGCCAGCAGTTTATCGATACTAGCCCAAGAGACCCAGTACTTC
CASSLSILAQETQYF
>TRBV4-1|TRBJ1-5|TRBD1|-
TGCGCCAGCAGCCAAGGACAGGGGGTTTTTAATCAGCCCCAGCATTTT
CASSQGQGVFNQPQHF
>TRBV4-1|TRBJ2-7|TRBD2|-
TGCGCCAGCAGCCAAGTTCCGACTAGCGGTTACGAGCAGTACTTC
CASSQVPTSGYEQYF